Following are 20 T cell receptor beta chains from one sample sequenced in a study of blood T cell repertoires in COVID-19. Sequenced by immunoSEQ multiplex PCR; TCRdb stores in-frame clones only, minus some. This sample carries fewer than 250,000 clones, roughly 80% of them seen once, and the ten largest clones take around 2.3%. Sequenced sample: peripheral blood. The receptors come from a woman aged 40 to 49 with active or convalescent COVID-19.

CDR3 sequence reads: CAWSVLFHNRRERDNEQFF. The CDR3 DNA reads as TGTGCCTGGAGTGTACTCTTTCATAACAGGCGGGAGAGAGACAATGAGCAGTTCTTC. The chain has TRBV30 and TRBJ2-1, with 7 bases that match TRBD2. V lost 0 bases to trimming and J lost 5 bases; unmatched junction nucleotides: 19. The CDR3 length is 19 residues. The germline V gene has CDR1 GTSNPN and CDR2 SVGIG (reference sequence).

J is TRBJ2-2 and V is TRBV2; the match to TRBD1 covers 8 bases. The CDR3 extends over 14 amino acids. Germline-derived CDR1 and CDR2 are SNHLY and FYNNEI. The trim removed 6 bases at V and 6 bases at J, leaving 6 bases unmatched. CDR3 in DNA: TGTGCCAGCAGGACAGGGGAAGAATCCGGGGAGCTGTTTTTT. This translates into CASRTGEESGELFF.

The CDR3 protein is CASSEGRGDGANVLTF. CDR3 nucleotides: TGTGCCAGCAGTGAAGGCAGGGGTGATGGGGCCAACGTCCTGACTTTC. The chain links TRBV6-4 to TRBJ2-6; D is possibly TRBD1 (6 bases). This CDR3 region has 16 residues. The germline gives CDR1 MRHNA, CDR2 SNTAGT. Trimming stripped 3 bases from V and 3 bases from J, with 12 bases between.

In its sample, this clone was seen once. The J gene is TRBJ2-1, the V gene TRBV7-9, with 13 bases fitting TRBD2. The germline CDR1 and CDR2 sequences are SEHNR and FQNEAQ (reference sequence). The CDR3 covers 18 residues. The V segment lost 3 bases and the J segment 5 bases; nucleotides outside the gene matches: 10. CDR3 sequence (DNA): TGTGCCAGCAGCTTTTTTGGATTCACTAGCGGGGGGGACAATGAGCAGTTCTTC. It specifies CASSFFGFTSGGDNEQFF.

The V and J genes are TRBV28 and TRBJ1-1, with a possible D match to TRBD1 (6 bases). V was trimmed by 4 bases and J by 4 bases, leaving 22 bases between them. The CDR3 spans 17 residues. Germline V lookup: CDR1 MDHEN, CDR2 SYDVKM. CDR3 region: CASSYKRTASVVTEAFF. DNA for the CDR3: TGTGCCAGCAGTTACAAAAGGACAGCGTCAGTAGTCACTGAAGCTTTCTTT.

The chain combines TRBV6-5 with TRBJ1-1; 8 bases align to TRBD1. Looked up from germline, CDR1 is MNHEY and CDR2 is SVGAGI. Germline trimming cut 5 bases from V and 3 bases from J; bases unmatched to any gene: 5. This CDR3 contains 14 residues. In nucleotides, the CDR3 is TGTGCCAGCAGTCCCGCAGGGGGCCACACTGAAGCTTTCTTT. Translated: CASSPAGGHTEAFF.

This clone appeared a few times. CDR3 nucleotides: TGTGCCAGCAGGGGGACAGGGGGGAACTATGGCTACACCTTC. It yields the protein CASRGTGGNYGYTF. This chain uses TRBV6-5 with TRBJ1-2, with 11 bases that match TRBD1. The CDR3 covers 14 residues. J lost 2 bases, V lost 6 bases, and 2 bases had no gene match. Per the germline V gene, CDR1 is MNHEY and CDR2 is SVGAGI.

This clone was picked up a small number of times. The CDR3 reads CASRTTGNTEAFF. The CDR3 coding sequence is TGTGCCAGCAGAACGACAGGGAACACTGAAGCTTTCTTT. This chain joins TRBV6-5 and TRBJ1-1, with D perhaps TRBD1 (6 bases). In germline, CDR1 is MNHEY, CDR2 SVGAGI. The CDR3 contains 13 residues. Trimming pared 6 bases from V and 1 base from J, leaving 9 bases between.

This clone was observed a handful of times. The V and J genes are TRBV7-3 and TRBJ2-7, with 11 bases lining up with TRBD2. CDR3 size: 15 residues. Germline V CDR1 and CDR2: SGHTA, FQGTGA. Unmatched junction bases numbered 7, after V lost 1 base and J lost 8 bases. CDR3 sequence reads: CASSLSTSGSSKQYF. In DNA form, the CDR3 reads TGTGCCAGCAGCTTAAGTACTAGCGGGAGTTCCAAGCAGTACTTC.

This clone was recorded only once. The DNA of the CDR3 is TGTGCCAGCAGTTCGCAGCGGGGGGCTTCCACAGATACGCAGTATTTT. Protein sequence: CASSSQRGASTDTQYF. This chain connects TRBV28 to TRBJ2-3, with TRBD2 matching 9 bases. CDR1 is MDHEN and CDR2 is SYDVKM in the germline V gene. The CDR3 consists of 16 residues. The J segment lost 2 bases and the V segment lost 4 bases, leaving 7 bases of the junction unmatched.

CDR3 nucleotides: TGTGCCAGCAAAGCGGGACAGGGCCTCTCCTACGAGCAGTACTTC. This sequence encodes CASKAGQGLSYEQYF. The V call is TRBV27, the J call TRBJ2-7; 9 bases are shared with TRBD1. The ends lost 7 bases at V and 0 bases at J; junction bases unmatched: 7. This CDR3 comprises 15 residues. Germline V CDR1 and CDR2: MNHEY, SMNVEV (reference sequence).

The V gene is TRBV6-5, the J gene TRBJ2-3; maybe TRBD2 (6 bases). The CDR3 is 14 residues long. V lost 6 bases and J lost 2, with 12 bases in between. CDR1 is MNHEY and CDR2 is SVGAGI in the germline V gene. CDR3 sequence (DNA): TGTGCCAGCAGAACGGGACTCCACACAGATACGCAGTATTTT. Its protein is CASRTGLHTDTQYF.

This clone has a handful of counts. Other nucleotide sequences from this sample produce the same CDR3. This rearrangement joins TRBV28 to TRBJ2-7, with 9 bases lining up with TRBD2. Germline values: CDR1 MDHEN, CDR2 SYDVKM. V lost 1 base and J lost 4; bases outside the gene matches: 2. The length of the CDR3 is 14 residues. The CDR3 spells CASSLSSGGYEQYF. CDR3 nucleotide sequence: TGTGCCAGCAGTTTATCAAGCGGGGGGTACGAGCAGTACTTC.

This clone has just one count. The V call is TRBV9, the J call TRBJ1-1; weak D call: TRBD1 (6 bases). Per the germline V gene, CDR1 is SGDLS and CDR2 is YYNGEE. CDR3 size: 15 residues. Trimming stripped 2 bases from V and 1 base from J, with 12 bases between. CDR3 in amino acids: CASSVDSQGNTEAFF. The CDR3 bases are TGTGCCAGCAGCGTGGACAGCCAGGGGAACACTGAAGCTTTCTTT.

The chain uses TRBV19 and TRBJ1-1; D remains ambiguous. Germline loops: CDR1 LNHDA, CDR2 SQIVND (reference sequence). The V end lost 4 bases, the J end lost 1 base, and 13 bases lay between the germline ends. This CDR3 contains 15 residues. CDR3 DNA sequence: TGTGCCAGTAGTAAGCGGGGAGGGCGGAACACTGAAGCTTTCTTT. It specifies CASSKRGGRNTEAFF.

This clone was detected once. V gene TRBV2 combines with J gene TRBJ2-1; 8 positions match TRBD2. The CDR3 spans 14 residues. The germline V gene has CDR1 SNHLY and CDR2 FYNNEI. V was clipped by 4 bases and J by 5 bases; unmatched bases: 4. This chain's CDR3 is CASSALAGNNEQFF. CDR3 DNA: TGTGCCAGCAGTGCGCTAGCGGGTAACAATGAGCAGTTCTTC.

This clone was observed a few times. The chain carries TRBV24-1 and TRBJ2-1, with no clear D. In germline, CDR1 is KGHDR, CDR2 SFDVKD. This CDR3 is built from 14 residues. Trimming left V 4 bases short and J 9 bases short, with 15 bases between. The CDR3: CATSEPDRPGEQFF. The CDR3, as DNA: TGTGCCACCAGTGAGCCTGACCGTCCGGGTGAGCAGTTCTTC.

The chain couples TRBV7-2 to TRBJ2-5; D call uncertain. This CDR3 has 14 amino acids. V was pared by 8 bases and J by 4 bases, with 17 bases between. In germline, CDR1 is SGHTA, CDR2 FQGNSA. CDR3 DNA sequence: TGTGCCAGCTCCCCCTCGGGTATCCGAGAGACCCAGTACTTC. This encodes CASSPSGIRETQYF.

The chain joins TRBV4-2 to TRBJ2-5, with 10 bases aligning to TRBD2. In germline, CDR1 is LGHNA, CDR2 YNFKEQ. The V gene end was trimmed by 1 base and the J gene end by 5 bases; junction bases not matched to a gene: 7. The CDR3 is made up of 16 amino acids. CDR3 bases: TGTGCCAGCAGCCAAGGGGTAGCGGGGGGCCGGGAGACCCAGTACTTC. Protein sequence: CASSQGVAGGRETQYF.

The rearrangement links TRBV19 to TRBJ1-2; D is unresolved. The CDR3 covers 17 residues. With 3 bases removed from V and 0 bases from J, the gap between germline ends came to 17 bases. CDR1 is LNHDA, CDR2 SQIVND, per germline (reference sequence). This CDR3 is CASSITAGTFSNYGYTF. For the CDR3, the DNA is TGTGCCAGTAGTATTACGGCAGGAACCTTTTCTAACTATGGCTACACCTTC.